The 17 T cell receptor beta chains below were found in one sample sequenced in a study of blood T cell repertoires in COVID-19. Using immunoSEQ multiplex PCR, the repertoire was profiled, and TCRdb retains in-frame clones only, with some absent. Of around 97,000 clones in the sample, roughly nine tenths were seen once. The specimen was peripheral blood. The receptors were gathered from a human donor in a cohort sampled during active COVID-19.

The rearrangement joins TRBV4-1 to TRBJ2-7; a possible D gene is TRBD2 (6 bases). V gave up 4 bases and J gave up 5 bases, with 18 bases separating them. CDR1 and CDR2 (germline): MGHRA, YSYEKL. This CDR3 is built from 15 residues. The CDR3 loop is CASSPLSLATDEQYF. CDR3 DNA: TGCGCCAGCAGCCCCCTATCCCTAGCGACAGACGAGCAGTACTTC.

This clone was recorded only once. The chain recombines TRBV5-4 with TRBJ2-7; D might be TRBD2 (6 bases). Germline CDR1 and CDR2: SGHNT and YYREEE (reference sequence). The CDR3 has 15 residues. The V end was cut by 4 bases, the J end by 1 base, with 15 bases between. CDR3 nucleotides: TGTGCCAGCAGCCCGGAGGCGGGGCTGTCCTACGAGCAGTACTTC. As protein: CASSPEAGLSYEQYF.

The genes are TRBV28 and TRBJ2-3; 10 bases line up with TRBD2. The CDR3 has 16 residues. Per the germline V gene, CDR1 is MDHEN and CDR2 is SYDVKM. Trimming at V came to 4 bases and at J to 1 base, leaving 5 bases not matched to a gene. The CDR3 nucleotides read TGTGCCAGCAGTTCAAGACTAGCGGGCGGCACAGATACGCAGTATTTT. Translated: CASSSRLAGGTDTQYF.

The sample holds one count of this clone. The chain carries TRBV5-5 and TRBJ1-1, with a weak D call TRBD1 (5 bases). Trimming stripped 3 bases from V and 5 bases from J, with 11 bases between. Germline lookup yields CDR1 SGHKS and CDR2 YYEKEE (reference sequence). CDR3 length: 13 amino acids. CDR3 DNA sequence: TGTGCCAGCAGCTCGGCGGGGGATACTGAAGCTTTCTTT. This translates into CASSSAGDTEAFF.

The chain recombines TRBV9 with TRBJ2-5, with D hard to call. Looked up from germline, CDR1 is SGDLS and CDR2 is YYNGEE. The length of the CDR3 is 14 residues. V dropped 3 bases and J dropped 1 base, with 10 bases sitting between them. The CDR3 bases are TGTGCCAGCAGCGCCACCTGGGCCCAAGAGACCCAGTACTTC. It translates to CASSATWAQETQYF.

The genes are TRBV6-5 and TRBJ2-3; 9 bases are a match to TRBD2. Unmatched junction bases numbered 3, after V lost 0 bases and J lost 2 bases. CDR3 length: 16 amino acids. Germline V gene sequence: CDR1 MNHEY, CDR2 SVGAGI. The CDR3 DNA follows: TGTGCCAGCAGTTACTCGGGCGGGGGGGCCACAGATACGCAGTATTTT. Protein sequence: CASSYSGGGATDTQYF.

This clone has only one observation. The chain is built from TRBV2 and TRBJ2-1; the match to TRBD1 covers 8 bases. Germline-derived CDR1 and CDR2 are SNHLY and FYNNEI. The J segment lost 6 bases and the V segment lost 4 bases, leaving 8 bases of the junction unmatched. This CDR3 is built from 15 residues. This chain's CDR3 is CASSVNRDRFNEQFF. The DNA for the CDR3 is TGTGCCAGCAGTGTGAACCGGGACAGGTTCAATGAGCAGTTCTTC.

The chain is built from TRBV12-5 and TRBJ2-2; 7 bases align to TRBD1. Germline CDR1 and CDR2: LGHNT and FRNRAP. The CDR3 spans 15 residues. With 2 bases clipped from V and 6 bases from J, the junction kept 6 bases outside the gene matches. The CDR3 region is CASGLILQGSGELFF. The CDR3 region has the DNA TGTGCTAGTGGTTTGATCCTACAGGGGTCCGGGGAGCTGTTTTTT.

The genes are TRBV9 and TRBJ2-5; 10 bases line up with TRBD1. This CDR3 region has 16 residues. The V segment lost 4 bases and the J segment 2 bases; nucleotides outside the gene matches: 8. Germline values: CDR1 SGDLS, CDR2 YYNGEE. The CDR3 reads CASSIRTGGGQETQYF. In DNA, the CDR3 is TGTGCCAGCAGCATTAGGACAGGGGGTGGACAAGAGACCCAGTACTTC.

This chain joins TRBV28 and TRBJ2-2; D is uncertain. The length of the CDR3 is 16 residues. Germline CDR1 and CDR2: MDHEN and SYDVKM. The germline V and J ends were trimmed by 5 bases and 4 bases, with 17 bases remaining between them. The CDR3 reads CASSPHSAGRTGELFF. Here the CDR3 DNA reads TGTGCCAGCAGTCCCCACTCGGCAGGCCGCACCGGGGAGCTGTTTTTT.

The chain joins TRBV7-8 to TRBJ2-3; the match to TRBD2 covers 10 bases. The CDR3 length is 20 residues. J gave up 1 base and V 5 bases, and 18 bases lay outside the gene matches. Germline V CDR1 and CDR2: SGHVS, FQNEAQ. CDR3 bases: TGTGCCAGCAGCGGAGAAGGGTCTAGCGGGAGTACCCCTGGCACAGATACGCAGTATTTT. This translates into CASSGEGSSGSTPGTDTQYF.

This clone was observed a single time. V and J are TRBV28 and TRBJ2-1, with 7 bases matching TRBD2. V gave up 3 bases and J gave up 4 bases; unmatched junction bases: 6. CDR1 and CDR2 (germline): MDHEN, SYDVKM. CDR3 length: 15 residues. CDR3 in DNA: TGTGCCAGCAGTTTCAGCGGGGAAATATACAATGAGCAGTTCTTC. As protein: CASSFSGEIYNEQFF. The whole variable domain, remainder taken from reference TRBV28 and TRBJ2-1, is DVKVTQSSRYLVKRTGEKVFLECVQDMDHENMFWYRQDPGLGLRLIYFSYDVKMKEKGDIPEGYSVSREKKERFSLILESASTNQTSMYLCASSFSGEIYNEQFFGPGTRLTVL.

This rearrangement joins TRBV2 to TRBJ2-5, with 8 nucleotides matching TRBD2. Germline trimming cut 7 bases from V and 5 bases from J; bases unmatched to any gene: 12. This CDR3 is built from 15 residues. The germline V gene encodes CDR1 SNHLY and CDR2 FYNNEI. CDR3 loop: CASTQEGIAGETQYF. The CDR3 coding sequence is TGTGCCAGCACCCAAGAGGGAATAGCGGGGGAGACCCAGTACTTC.

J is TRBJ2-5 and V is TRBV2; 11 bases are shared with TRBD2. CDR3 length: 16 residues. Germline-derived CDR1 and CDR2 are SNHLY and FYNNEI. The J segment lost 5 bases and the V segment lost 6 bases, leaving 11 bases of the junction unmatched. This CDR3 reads CASRGTSGASTETQYF. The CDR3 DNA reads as TGTGCCAGCAGGGGGACTAGCGGTGCTTCGACGGAGACCCAGTACTTC. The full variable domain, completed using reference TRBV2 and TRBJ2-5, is EPEVTQTPSHQVTQMGQEVILRCVPISNHLYFYWYRQILGQKVEFLVSFYNNEISEKSEIFDDQFSVERPDGSNFTLKIRSTKLEDSAMYFCASRGTSGASTETQYFGPGTRLLVL.

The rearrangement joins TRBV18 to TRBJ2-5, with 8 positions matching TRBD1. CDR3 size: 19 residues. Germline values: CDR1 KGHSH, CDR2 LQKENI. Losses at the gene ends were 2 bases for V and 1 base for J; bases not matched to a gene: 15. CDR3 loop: CASSPIGLVSGGPQETQYF. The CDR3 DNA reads TGTGCCAGCTCACCAATCGGGCTAGTGTCAGGGGGCCCCCAAGAGACCCAGTACTTC.

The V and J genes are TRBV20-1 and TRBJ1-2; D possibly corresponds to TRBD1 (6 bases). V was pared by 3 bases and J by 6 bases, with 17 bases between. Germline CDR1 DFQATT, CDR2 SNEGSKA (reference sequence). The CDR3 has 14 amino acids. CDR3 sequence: CSASSVFRGNGYTF. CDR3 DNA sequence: TGCAGTGCTAGTTCGGTATTCAGGGGAAATGGCTACACCTTC.

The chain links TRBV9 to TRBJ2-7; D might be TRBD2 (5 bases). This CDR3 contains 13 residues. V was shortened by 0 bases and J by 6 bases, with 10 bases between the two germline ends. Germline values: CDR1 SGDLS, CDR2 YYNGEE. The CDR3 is CASSVGPRAEQYF. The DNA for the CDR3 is TGTGCCAGCAGCGTAGGCCCGAGGGCCGAGCAGTACTTC.